This T cell receptor beta chain was retrieved from a study of T-cell memory formation after mild COVID-19. Study-wide findings and caveats: Contracting CD4+ clones lay largely in CM and EM, with CD8+ ones residing in EMRA.

CDR1 and CDR2 (germline): LGHNA, YNFKEQ. The CDR3 contains 16 residues. Unmatched junction bases numbered 1, after V lost 0 bases and J lost 4 bases. Many counts were recorded for this clonotype. What it binds is not known. 5'RACE primed at constant segments yielded TCR alpha and TCR beta cDNA libraries bearing sample barcodes and UMIs. In TCRdb, the 5' RACE reads were re-called with MiXCR into one record per CDR3 protein. This table holds about 82,000 distinct CDR3 sequences, about 15% found once. This chain joins TRBV4-2 and TRBJ2-3; 13 nucleotides line up with TRBD2. Sample: PBMCs or a T cell subset sorted from them (not recorded which). The sequence derives from a man younger than 35 who had mild COVID-19 (a few samples of this study predate the infection). Cell type and time point are not known. The CDR3 bases are TGTGCCAGCAGCCAAGATGGGACTAGCGGGGCAGATACGCAGTATTTT. This translates into CASSQDGTSGADTQYF.